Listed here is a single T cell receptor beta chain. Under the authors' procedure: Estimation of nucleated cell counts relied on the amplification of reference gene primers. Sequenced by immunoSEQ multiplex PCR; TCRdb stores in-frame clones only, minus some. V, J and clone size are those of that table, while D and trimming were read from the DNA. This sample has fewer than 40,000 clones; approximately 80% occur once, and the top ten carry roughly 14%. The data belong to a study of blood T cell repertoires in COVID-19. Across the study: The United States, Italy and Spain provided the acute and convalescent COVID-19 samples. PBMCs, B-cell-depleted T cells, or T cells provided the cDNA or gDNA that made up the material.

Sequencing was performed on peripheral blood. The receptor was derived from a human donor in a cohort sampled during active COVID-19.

The CDR3 sequence: CSASRLAGTDTQYF. The CDR3 region has the DNA TGCAGTGCTAGTAGACTAGCGGGGACAGATACGCAGTATTTT. The rearrangement uses TRBV20-1 and TRBJ2-3, with 11 bases that match TRBD2. The trim removed 3 bases at V and 3 bases at J, leaving 2 bases unmatched. Looked up from germline, CDR1 is DFQATT and CDR2 is SNEGSKA (reference sequence). The CDR3 runs 14 residues.